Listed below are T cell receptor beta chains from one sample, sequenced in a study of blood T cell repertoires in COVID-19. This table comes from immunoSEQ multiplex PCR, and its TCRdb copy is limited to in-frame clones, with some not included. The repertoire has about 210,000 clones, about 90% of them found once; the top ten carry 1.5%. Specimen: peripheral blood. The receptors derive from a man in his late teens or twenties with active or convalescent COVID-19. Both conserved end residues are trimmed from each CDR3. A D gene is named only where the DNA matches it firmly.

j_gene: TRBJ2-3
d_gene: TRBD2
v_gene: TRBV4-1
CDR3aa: ASSQVAGIGDTQY

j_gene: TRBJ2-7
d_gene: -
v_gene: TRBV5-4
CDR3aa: ASSSTTEQY

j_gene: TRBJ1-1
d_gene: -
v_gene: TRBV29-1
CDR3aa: SVSTVNTEAF

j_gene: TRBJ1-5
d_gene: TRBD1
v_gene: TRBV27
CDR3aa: ASSRQGDQPQH

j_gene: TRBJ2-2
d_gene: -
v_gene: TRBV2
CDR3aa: ASREGPANTGELF

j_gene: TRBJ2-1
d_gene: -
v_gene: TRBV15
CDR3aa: ATSRDGSGRSYNEQF

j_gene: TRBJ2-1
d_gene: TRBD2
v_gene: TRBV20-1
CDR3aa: SASPFAGGGYNEQF

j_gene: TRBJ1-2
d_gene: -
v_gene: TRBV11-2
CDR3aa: ASSLEVVGQHYGYT

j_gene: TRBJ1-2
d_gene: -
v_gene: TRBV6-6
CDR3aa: ASSYARGIYGYT

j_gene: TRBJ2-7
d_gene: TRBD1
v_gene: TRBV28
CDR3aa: ASAGTGSGEQY

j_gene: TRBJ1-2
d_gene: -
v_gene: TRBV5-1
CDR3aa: ASSAGQRDYGYT

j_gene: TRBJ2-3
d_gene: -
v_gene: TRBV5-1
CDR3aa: ASSPSTDTQY

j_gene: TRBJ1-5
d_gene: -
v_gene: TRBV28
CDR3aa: ASILHGQLNQPQH

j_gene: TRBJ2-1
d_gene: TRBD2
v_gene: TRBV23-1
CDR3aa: ASSRGTSGSSYNEQF

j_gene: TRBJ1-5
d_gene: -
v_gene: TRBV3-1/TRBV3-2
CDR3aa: ASSTDGDQPQH

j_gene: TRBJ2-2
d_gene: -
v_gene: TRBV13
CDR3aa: ASSPRVQLERTGELF

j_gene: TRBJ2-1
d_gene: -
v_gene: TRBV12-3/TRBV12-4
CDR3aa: ASLGLDYNEQF

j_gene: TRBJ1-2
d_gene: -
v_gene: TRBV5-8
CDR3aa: ASGNYFSSLGYT

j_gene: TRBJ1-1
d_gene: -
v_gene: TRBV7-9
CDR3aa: ASSLVSQSEAF

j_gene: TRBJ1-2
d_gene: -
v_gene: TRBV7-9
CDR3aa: ASSLGAGDGYT

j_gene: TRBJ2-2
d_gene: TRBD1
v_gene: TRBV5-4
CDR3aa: ASSSPSQGMGTGELF

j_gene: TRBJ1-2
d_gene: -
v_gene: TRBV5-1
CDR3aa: ASSPTDGGGGYT